A selection of T cell receptor beta chains follows, all from one sample in a study of neoadjuvant nivolumab and ipilimumab in lung cancer. This table comes from immunoSEQ multiplex PCR, and its TCRdb copy is limited to in-frame clones, with some not included. The table lists around 10,000 clones, approximately 85% of them singletons. This specimen consisted of peripheral blood, obtained before neoadjuvant nivolumab, alone or with ipilimumab. These receptors all come from an adult with non-small cell lung cancer. The CDR3 runs from the conserved cysteine through the conserved F or W. Each record gives: CDR3 DNA, CDR3 protein, J gene, V gene, D gene, clone size. D genes are given only for firm matches. Where a row states a size, it is once, few, many or the class of an expanded clone; other rows omit it.

TGTGCCAGCAGCTTATGGGACGGGTCCACCGGGGAGCTGTTTTTT	CASSLWDGSTGELFF	TRBJ2-2	TRBV7-6	-	few
TGTGCCAGCAGTTTTGGGCAGAGAGGGTCTCGAGGCTACACCTTC	CASSFGQRGSRGYTF	TRBJ1-2	TRBV27	-	-
TGCGCCAGCAGCTTGGGAGGGGGGGTCGGCACAGATACGCAGTATTTT	CASSLGGGVGTDTQYF	TRBJ2-3	TRBV5-1	-	-
TGTGCCAGTAGTCCAGGGGGGGGATCCTCCTACAATGAGCAGTTCTTC	CASSPGGGSSYNEQFF	TRBJ2-1	TRBV19	-	-
TGTGCCAGGTACGTGAGGGGCCCCTTCGCTATTCAGTACTTC	CARYVRGPFAIQYF	TRBJ2-4	TRBV6-1	-	-
TGTGCCAGCAGCTTGGCCGGAGGGGGCCGGGCTTTCTTT	CASSLAGGGRAFF	TRBJ1-1	TRBV5-6	TRBD1	-
TGTGCCAGCAGCTTTCTTGGGGGAAACGAGCAGTACTTC	CASSFLGGNEQYF	TRBJ2-7	TRBV7-8	-	-
TGTGCCAGCAGCCTCAGGGGGGCCGGCGAGACCCAGTACTTC	CASSLRGAGETQYF	TRBJ2-5	TRBV5-6	-	-
TGTGCCAGCAGCTTATTTACAGCGGGAGGGGGTGAGCAGTTCTTC	CASSLFTAGGGEQFF	TRBJ2-1	TRBV7-2	TRBD2	-
TGCGCCAGCAGTGGACAGGGTAACGAGCAGTACTTC	CASSGQGNEQYF	TRBJ2-7	TRBV10-2	TRBD1	-
TGTGTCAGAAGCCCGGTCGGGGACAGCGGGAGCTTATACGAGCAGTACTTC	CVRSPVGDSGSLYEQYF	TRBJ2-7	TRBV7-5	-	-
TGTGCAAGTCGCTCCTGTTTCAGGGGCGACTATGGCTACACCTTC	CASRSCFRGDYGYTF	TRBJ1-2	TRBV12-2	-	-
TGTGCCAGCAGCGTCGGGGGCGCTACCTACAATGAGCAGTTCTTC	CASSVGGATYNEQFF	TRBJ2-1	TRBV7-2	-	once
TGTGCCAGCAGGGCTCAGGGGCGGAACACTGAAGCTTTCTTT	CASRAQGRNTEAFF	TRBJ1-1	TRBV6-5	-	-
TGCGCCAGCAGTCATCAGCCATCGGACCCCCTAGAGGGCCGCACATTGAACGAGCAGTACTTC	CASSHQPSDPLEGRTLNEQYF	TRBJ2-7	TRBV23-1	-	-
TGTGCCAGCAGTCCTCCGGCGGGTGCCTCTGGGGCCAACGTCCTGACTTTC	CASSPPAGASGANVLTF	TRBJ2-6	TRBV5-8	-	-